The 27 T cell receptor beta chains below all came from one sample that was sequenced in a study of blood T cell repertoires in COVID-19. Clones were sequenced by immunoSEQ multiplex PCR, and TCRdb holds only the in-frame ones, with some missing. Of approximately 140,000 clones detected, roughly 80% appear once; the ten largest clones hold approximately 15%. Sequenced sample: peripheral blood. The receptor set was obtained from a man in his fifties or sixties with acute or convalescent COVID-19.

J is TRBJ2-7 and V is TRBV20-1; the D gene is possibly TRBD1 (5 bases). Germline V gives CDR1 DFQATT, CDR2 SNEGSKA (reference sequence). The V gene lost 3 bases and the J gene lost 4 bases, with 13 bases spanning the gap. This CDR3 is 13 amino acids long. The CDR3 DNA reads TGCAGTGCTAGTATCCAGACAGCTTACGAGCAGTACTTC. This gives the protein CSASIQTAYEQYF.

This clone was detected only a few times. The rearrangement uses TRBV18 and TRBJ2-5; D is unresolved. Trimming left V 3 bases short and J 5 bases short, with 13 bases between. Germline V gives CDR1 KGHSH, CDR2 LQKENI. The CDR3 length is 14 residues. CDR3 amino acids: CASSPLVGSETQYF. The CDR3 DNA sequence: TGTGCCAGCTCACCTCTGGTGGGCTCGGAGACCCAGTACTTC.

This chain uses TRBV9 with TRBJ1-1, with TRBD1 identical over 8 bases. Unmatched junction bases numbered 3, after V lost 3 bases and J lost 8 bases. CDR1 SGDLS and CDR2 YYNGEE come from the germline V gene. The CDR3 length is 12 residues. The chain's CDR3 is CASSATGAEAFF. As DNA, the CDR3 is TGTGCCAGCAGCGCGACAGGGGCCGAAGCTTTCTTT.

The chain recombines TRBV7-9 with TRBJ2-3; 8 bases align to TRBD1. This CDR3 spans 18 amino acids. V trimming: 4 bases; J trimming: 5 bases; junction bases outside the gene matches: 17. CDR1 and CDR2 (germline): SEHNR, FQNEAQ (reference sequence). CDR3 nucleotides: TGTGCCAGCAGCTCTACAAAGGGGGGACAGGTGGTAGGAGATACGCAGTATTTT. It codes for CASSSTKGGQVVGDTQYF.

This clone came up once. The chain couples TRBV3-1 (or the pseudogene TRBV3-2) to TRBJ1-2; maybe TRBD1 (6 bases). Trimming pared 1 base from V and 5 bases from J, leaving 17 bases between. This CDR3 comprises 16 residues. Per the germline V gene, CDR1 is LGHDT and CDR2 is YNNKEL (reference sequence). The CDR3 loop is CASSQAKTGLDYGYTF. CDR3 DNA: TGTGCCAGCAGCCAAGCGAAAACAGGGCTCGATTATGGCTACACCTTC.

The chain recombines TRBV6-4 with TRBJ1-3; D unclear. This CDR3 spans 15 amino acids. The germline V gene has CDR1 MRHNA and CDR2 SNTAGT. V lost 3 bases and J lost 8, with 17 bases in between. Here the CDR3 DNA reads TGTGCCAGCAGTGAAAGTCAAGAGGAGGGAGACACCATATATTTT. This sequence encodes CASSESQEEGDTIYF.

V gene TRBV28 combines with J gene TRBJ2-5; possibly TRBD1 for D (6 bases). The CDR3 length is 18 residues. Between the trimmed V and J ends, which lost 3 bases and 2 bases, there was a span of 22 bases. Per the germline V gene, CDR1 is MDHEN and CDR2 is SYDVKM. Here the CDR3 DNA reads TGTGCCAGCAGTTTGGGCAGGGATGCAGGGGTGTGGCAAGAGACCCAGTACTTC. It yields the protein CASSLGRDAGVWQETQYF.

This rearrangement joins TRBV15 to TRBJ2-5; 7 positions agree with TRBD2. V lost 1 base, J lost 2 bases, and 4 bases stayed unmatched. CDR1 is LNHNV, CDR2 YYDKDF, per germline (reference sequence). The CDR3 has 15 amino acids. The CDR3: CATSRVMGGQETQYF. The CDR3 nucleotides are TGTGCCACCAGCAGAGTGATGGGGGGGCAAGAGACCCAGTACTTC.

This chain joins TRBV19 and TRBJ2-1; 9 bases agree with TRBD2. J was trimmed by 5 bases and V by 5 bases; bases with no gene match: 13. Germline V lookup: CDR1 LNHDA, CDR2 SQIVND (reference sequence). The CDR3 consists of 17 residues. DNA for the CDR3: TGTGCCAGTAGTGGCCGGCGCGGGGGGGTCGTTGACAATGAGCAGTTCTTC. This codes for CASSGRRGGVVDNEQFF.

The chain employs TRBV12-2 and TRBJ2-1; the table's D gene call, TRBD1, was not cross checked with the DNA. TRBV12-2 is an annotated pseudogene. The CDR3 has 17 amino acids. The CDR3, as DNA: TGTGCAAGTCGCTTAGGGTTGCTCCGGGACAGGGTCGACCGGCAGTTCTTC. Residues: CASRLGLLRDRVDRQFF.

This rearrangement joins TRBV27 to TRBJ1-2; D might be TRBD1 (6 bases). The CDR3 consists of 13 residues. With 4 bases removed from V and 8 bases from J, the gap between germline ends came to 14 bases. CDR1 and CDR2 from the germline V gene are MNHEY and SMNVEV (reference sequence). Here the CDR3 DNA reads TGTGCCAGCAGTTCCCTCCAGGGGAGCGGCTACACCTTC. Translation: CASSSLQGSGYTF.

The chain carries TRBV9 and TRBJ1-1; possible D gene TRBD1, 5 bases. CDR1 and CDR2 from the germline V gene are SGDLS and YYNGEE. V dropped 2 bases and J dropped 1 base, with 12 bases sitting between them. CDR3 length: 15 residues. CDR3 nucleotides: TGTGCCAGCAGCGTCGGCAGGGCTACGAACACTGAAGCTTTCTTT. Translating it yields CASSVGRATNTEAFF.

The J gene is TRBJ2-7, the V gene TRBV4-1; D perhaps matches TRBD1 (5 bases). The V end lost 4 bases, the J end lost 0 bases, and 10 bases lay between the germline ends. Germline V gene sequence: CDR1 MGHRA, CDR2 YSYEKL. CDR3 length equals 14 residues. CDR3 sequence (DNA): TGCGCCAGCAGCCGTCTGGACAACTCCTACGAGCAGTACTTC. Protein: CASSRLDNSYEQYF.

J is TRBJ2-1 and V is TRBV3-1 (or the pseudogene TRBV3-2); 9 bases are shared with TRBD2. Trimming removed 4 bases from V and 3 bases from J; junction bases left unmatched: 10. This CDR3 has 17 amino acids. Germline-derived CDR1 and CDR2 are LGHDT and YNNKEL (reference sequence). The CDR3 DNA sequence: TGTGCCAGCAGCCCGAAGGGAGGCGGGGGGGACTACAATGAGCAGTTCTTC. Protein: CASSPKGGGGDYNEQFF.

This chain connects TRBV18 to TRBJ1-1, with a tentative D call TRBD1 (6 bases). The V end lost 8 bases, the J end lost 2 bases, and 15 bases lay between the germline ends. This CDR3 region has 14 residues. The germline V gene has CDR1 KGHSH and CDR2 LQKENI. Here the CDR3 reads CASVVGAANTEAFF. The CDR3 nucleotides are TGTGCCAGCGTAGTGGGGGCGGCTAACACTGAAGCTTTCTTT.

This chain links TRBV11-2 with TRBJ2-1; 8 bases are a match to TRBD2. With 0 bases clipped from V and 6 bases from J, the junction kept 4 bases outside the gene matches. CDR3 length equals 15 residues. Germline V gene lookup returns CDR1 SGHAT and CDR2 FQNNGV. The CDR3 DNA sequence: TGTGCCAGCAGCTTAGATGGCGGGGGGCCCAATGAGCAGTTCTTC. This encodes CASSLDGGGPNEQFF.

This chain links TRBV7-8 with TRBJ2-1; tentative D call: TRBD2 (6 bases). Trimming took off 4 bases at V and 1 base at J, with 14 bases between the two ends. The CDR3 runs 16 residues. Germline V gene lookup returns CDR1 SGHVS and CDR2 FQNEAQ. CDR3 sequence: CASSSEGGTSYNEQFF. DNA for the CDR3: TGTGCCAGCAGCTCCGAGGGCGGGACTTCCTACAATGAGCAGTTCTTC. The variable domain in full, with the rest retrieved from reference TRBV7-8 and TRBJ2-1, is GAGVSQSPRYKVAKRGQDVALRCDPISGHVSLFWYQQALGQGPEFLTYFQNEAQLDKSGLPSDRFFAERPEGSVSTLKIQRTQQEDSAVYLCASSSEGGTSYNEQFFGPGTRLTVL.

J is TRBJ1-2 and V is TRBV30; 8 positions agree with TRBD1. The CDR3 totals 14 residues. Per the germline V gene, CDR1 is GTSNPN and CDR2 is SVGIG (reference sequence). Trimming took 2 bases from V and 5 from J; bases not matched to a gene: 7. The CDR3 DNA follows: TGTGCCTGGAGTTCGAAGGACAGGGTTTATGGCTACACCTTC. This codes for CAWSSKDRVYGYTF.

The chain combines TRBV19 with TRBJ1-3; D perhaps matches TRBD1 (5 bases). The CDR3 extends over 14 amino acids. CDR1 and CDR2 from the germline V gene are LNHDA and SQIVND (reference sequence). Trimming cost V 4 bases and J 2 bases, with 9 bases left between them. The CDR3 spells CASSTGRPGNTIYF. CDR3 nucleotides: TGTGCCAGTAGTACAGGGAGGCCTGGAAACACCATATATTTT.

This sequence joins TRBV5-1 and TRBJ2-1, with D maybe TRBD1 (5 bases). V was shortened by 3 bases and J by 8 bases, with 12 bases between the two germline ends. Looked up from germline, CDR1 is SGHRS and CDR2 is YFSETQ. This CDR3 comprises 13 residues. The CDR3 spells CASSYQGADEQFF. The CDR3 DNA reads as TGCGCCAGCAGCTACCAAGGGGCGGATGAGCAGTTCTTC. Filled out from reference TRBV5-1 and TRBJ2-1, the complete variable domain reads KAGVTQTPRYLIKTRGQQVTLSCSPISGHRSVSWYQQTPGQGLQFLFEYFSETQRNKGNFPGRFSGRQFSNSRSEMNVSTLELGDSALYLCASSYQGADEQFFGPGTRLTVL.

J is TRBJ1-6 and V is TRBV30; D might be TRBD1 (5 bases). This CDR3 is built from 15 residues. CDR1 GTSNPN and CDR2 SVGIG come from the germline V gene (reference sequence). Trimming removed 2 bases at V and 8 bases at J, with 16 bases between. The CDR3 DNA reads TGTGCCTGGAGTCCCTCGGGGGTAGAGGATTCACCCCTCCACTTT. It encodes CAWSPSGVEDSPLHF.

This rearrangement joins TRBV3-1 (or the pseudogene TRBV3-2) to TRBJ1-6, with D unresolved. V was cut by 1 base and J by 6 bases, with 13 bases left in between. The CDR3 covers 16 residues. CDR1 is LGHDT and CDR2 is YNNKEL in the germline V gene (reference sequence). CDR3 nucleotide sequence: TGTGCCAGCAGCCAAGGGTCTGGGCAGGCTAATTCACCCCTCCACTTT. Translated: CASSQGSGQANSPLHF.

The chain joins TRBV30 to TRBJ2-7, with D perhaps matching TRBD2 (5 bases). The length of the CDR3 is 13 residues. From germline, CDR1 is GTSNPN and CDR2 SVGIG (reference sequence). Between the trimmed V and J ends, which lost 3 bases and 3 bases, there was a span of 12 bases. The CDR3: CAWRASNYYEQYF. In DNA form, the CDR3 reads TGTGCCTGGAGGGCTAGCAATTACTACGAGCAGTACTTC.

This clone was seen a handful of times. The chain uses TRBV24-1 and TRBJ2-1, with 13 positions matching TRBD2. The ends lost 4 bases at V and 0 bases at J; junction bases unmatched: 5. CDR1 is KGHDR, CDR2 SFDVKD, per germline. The CDR3 spans 18 residues. The CDR3 sequence: CATSDHGLAGDSYNEQFF. CDR3 DNA: TGTGCCACCAGTGACCATGGACTAGCGGGGGACTCCTACAATGAGCAGTTCTTC.

The chain has TRBV10-3 and TRBJ2-1, with 11 bases aligning to TRBD1. Germline assignment: CDR1 ENHRY and CDR2 SYGVKD. V shed 5 bases and J 6 bases; nucleotides not matched to a gene: 3. The CDR3 totals 14 residues. The CDR3, as DNA: TGTGCCATCAGTTGGACAGGGGGCCTCAATGAGCAGTTCTTC. As protein: CAISWTGGLNEQFF.

The rearrangement links TRBV2 to TRBJ2-7; no reliable D call. The length of the CDR3 is 12 residues. V was clipped by 5 bases and J by 4 bases, with 9 bases between them. The germline gives CDR1 SNHLY, CDR2 FYNNEI. The CDR3 sequence: CASSRNGYEQYV. For the CDR3, the DNA is TGTGCCAGCAGTCGAAACGGTTACGAGCAGTACGTC.

The chain has TRBV19 and TRBJ1-5, with 10 bases that match TRBD1. Germline lookup yields CDR1 LNHDA and CDR2 SQIVND (reference sequence). The CDR3 spans 16 residues. Trimming took 3 bases from V and 7 from J; bases not matched to a gene: 9. DNA of the CDR3: TGTGCCAGTAGTATGGGCGACAGGGGGCTGGGGCAGCCCCAGCATTTT. Translating it yields CASSMGDRGLGQPQHF.